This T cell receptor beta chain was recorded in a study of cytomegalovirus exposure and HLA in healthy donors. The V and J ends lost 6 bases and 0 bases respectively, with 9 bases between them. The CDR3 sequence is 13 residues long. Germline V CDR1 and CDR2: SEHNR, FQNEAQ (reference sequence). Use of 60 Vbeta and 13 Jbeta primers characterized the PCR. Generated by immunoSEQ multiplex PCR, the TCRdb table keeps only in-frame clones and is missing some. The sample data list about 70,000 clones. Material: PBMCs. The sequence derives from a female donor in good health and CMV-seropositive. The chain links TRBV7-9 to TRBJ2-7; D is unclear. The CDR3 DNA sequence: TGTGCCAGCAGAACGCTGAGCTCCTACGAGCAGTACTTC. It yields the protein CASRTLSSYEQYF.